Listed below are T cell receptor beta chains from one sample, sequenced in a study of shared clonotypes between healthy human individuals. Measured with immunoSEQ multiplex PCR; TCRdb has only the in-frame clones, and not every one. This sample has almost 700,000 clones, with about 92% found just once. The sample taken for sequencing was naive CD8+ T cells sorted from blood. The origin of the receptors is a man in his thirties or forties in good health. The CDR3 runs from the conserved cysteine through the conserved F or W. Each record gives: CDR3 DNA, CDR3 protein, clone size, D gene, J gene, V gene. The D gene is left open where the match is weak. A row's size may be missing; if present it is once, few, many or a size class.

CDR3nt: TGTGCCAGCACCCCTATACTTTCTGGGGCCAACGTCCTGACTTTC
CDR3aa: CASTPILSGANVLTF
abundance: NA
d_gene: NA
j_gene: TRBJ2-6
v_gene: TRBV7-2

CDR3nt: TGCGCCAGCAGCCAATATCTAGCCCGCTCCGACAATGAGCAGTTCTTC
CDR3aa: CASSQYLARSDNEQFF
abundance: NA
d_gene: NA
j_gene: TRBJ2-1
v_gene: TRBV4-1

CDR3nt: TGTGCCAGCAGCCGGGGGACAGAGAGTTACACAGATACGCAGTATTTT
CDR3aa: CASSRGTESYTDTQYF
abundance: NA
d_gene: TRBD1
j_gene: TRBJ2-3
v_gene: TRBV4-2

CDR3nt: TGTGCCAGCAGCCTCGCCGGGGAGCTGTTTTTT
CDR3aa: CASSLAGELFF
abundance: NA
d_gene: NA
j_gene: TRBJ2-2
v_gene: TRBV11-2

CDR3nt: TGCGCCAGCAGCTTACAGGGGGATGAGCAGTTCTTC
CDR3aa: CASSLQGDEQFF
abundance: NA
d_gene: TRBD1
j_gene: TRBJ2-1
v_gene: TRBV5-1

CDR3nt: TGCGCCAGCAGCCAAGATCGAACAGAGAACACTGAAGCTTTCTTT
CDR3aa: CASSQDRTENTEAFF
abundance: NA
d_gene: NA
j_gene: TRBJ1-1
v_gene: TRBV4-1

CDR3nt: TGCGCCAGCAGCCGATCCGGGACAGCCGACTACGAGCAGTACTTC
CDR3aa: CASSRSGTADYEQYF
abundance: NA
d_gene: TRBD1
j_gene: TRBJ2-7
v_gene: TRBV4-1

CDR3nt: TGCAGCGTTGAGGGCGTGAGGAGGGGAAATGCTGGAAACACCATATATTTT
CDR3aa: CSVEGVRRGNAGNTIYF
abundance: NA
d_gene: NA
j_gene: TRBJ1-3
v_gene: TRBV29-1

CDR3nt: TGTGCCAGCAGGCGGTCGCAGAGCACAGATACGCAGTATTTT
CDR3aa: CASRRSQSTDTQYF
abundance: NA
d_gene: NA
j_gene: TRBJ2-3
v_gene: TRBV7-9

CDR3nt: TGTGCCAGCCACGGGGAGGGCACAGATACGCAGTATTTT
CDR3aa: CASHGEGTDTQYF
abundance: NA
d_gene: NA
j_gene: TRBJ2-3
v_gene: TRBV5-4

CDR3nt: TGTGCCAGCAGCTTGCGAGGAAGGGGCACAGATACGCAGTATTTT
CDR3aa: CASSLRGRGTDTQYF
abundance: NA
d_gene: NA
j_gene: TRBJ2-3
v_gene: TRBV5-4

CDR3nt: TGTGCCAGCAGCTTAGGTACGGGAGATAACTACGAGCAGTACTTC
CDR3aa: CASSLGTGDNYEQYF
abundance: NA
d_gene: NA
j_gene: TRBJ2-7
v_gene: TRBV7-6

CDR3nt: TGTGCCAGCAGTGAGACACATACCGCCGGGACTAGTTACCTCTACGAGCAGTACTTC
CDR3aa: CASSETHTAGTSYLYEQYF
abundance: NA
d_gene: TRBD2
j_gene: TRBJ2-7
v_gene: TRBV28

CDR3nt: TGTGCCAGCACCTCGCGAGGGGGTAGCAATCAGCCCCAGCATTTT
CDR3aa: CASTSRGGSNQPQHF
abundance: NA
d_gene: NA
j_gene: TRBJ1-5
v_gene: TRBV27

CDR3nt: TGTGCCAGCAGCCAGAATCAGCCCCAGCATTTT
CDR3aa: CASSQNQPQHF
abundance: NA
d_gene: NA
j_gene: TRBJ1-5
v_gene: TRBV7-9

CDR3nt: TGCGCCAGCAACGAGGGTAACAATGAGCAGTTCTTC
CDR3aa: CASNEGNNEQFF
abundance: NA
d_gene: NA
j_gene: TRBJ2-1
v_gene: TRBV5-1

CDR3nt: TGTGCCACTTTATCTAGCTCCTACAATGAGCAGTTCTTC
CDR3aa: CATLSSSYNEQFF
abundance: NA
d_gene: NA
j_gene: TRBJ2-1
v_gene: TRBV19

CDR3nt: TGTGCCAGCAGCTTCACCGCAGATACGCAGTATTTT
CDR3aa: CASSFTADTQYF
abundance: few
d_gene: NA
j_gene: TRBJ2-3
v_gene: TRBV7-9

CDR3nt: TGCGCCAGCAGCCAAGAAGAGGGTACCGGGGAGCTGTTTTTT
CDR3aa: CASSQEEGTGELFF
abundance: once
d_gene: NA
j_gene: TRBJ2-2
v_gene: TRBV4-1

CDR3nt: TGTGCCAGCAGCGTAGGGGTAGGGGATCATGAGCAGTTCTTC
CDR3aa: CASSVGVGDHEQFF
abundance: NA
d_gene: NA
j_gene: TRBJ2-1
v_gene: TRBV9